The subject of this entry is one T cell receptor (beta chain). As handled by the study authors: Scientists estimated how many nucleated cells there were by amplifying reference gene primers. Assay: immunoSEQ multiplex PCR; the TCRdb copy retains only in-frame clones and omits some. V, J and clone size are those of that table, while D and trimming were read from the DNA. In the table there are over 200,000 clones, around 90% of which are singletons. The data stem from a study of blood T cell repertoires in COVID-19. Turning to the study itself: From the United States, Italy and Spain came samples of acute and convalescent COVID-19.

Across under 25 US areas, participants ranged in age from about 18 to 90 years. Researchers sorted participants into cohorts using their self-reported clinical history. This receptor was taken from a human donor in a cohort exposed to, infected with or recovered from COVID-19 (not recorded which). The donor label of this sample is uncertain. Sequencing was done on a sample of PBMCs or T cells enriched from blood (not recorded which).

The CDR3 DNA follows: TGTGCCAGCAGTGGGACTTCGGGGAATGAGCAGTTCTTC. It encodes CASSGTSGNEQFF. The V and J genes are TRBV12-3 or TRBV12-4 and TRBJ2-1, with D possibly being TRBD2 (6 bases). This CDR3 region has 13 residues. V lost 5 bases and J lost 7, with 12 bases in between.